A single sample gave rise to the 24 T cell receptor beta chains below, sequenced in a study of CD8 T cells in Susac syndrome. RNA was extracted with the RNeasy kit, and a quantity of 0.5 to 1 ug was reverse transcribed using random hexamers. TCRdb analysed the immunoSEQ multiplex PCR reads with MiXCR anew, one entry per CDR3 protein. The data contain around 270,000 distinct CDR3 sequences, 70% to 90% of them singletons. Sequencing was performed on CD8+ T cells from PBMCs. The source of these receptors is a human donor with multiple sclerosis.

The CDR3 spells CSAGGGDYGYTF. Written as DNA, the CDR3 is TGCAGCGCCGGGGGGGGTGACTATGGCTACACCTTC. V and J are TRBV29-1 and TRBJ1-2; D is perhaps TRBD1 (5 bases). The germline V and J ends were trimmed by 7 bases and 3 bases, with 12 bases remaining between them. Germline V CDR1 and CDR2: SQVTM, ANQGSEA. The CDR3 consists of 12 residues.

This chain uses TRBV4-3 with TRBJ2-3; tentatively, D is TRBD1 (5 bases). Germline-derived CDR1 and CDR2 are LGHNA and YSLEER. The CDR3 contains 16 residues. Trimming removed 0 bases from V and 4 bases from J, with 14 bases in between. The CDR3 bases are TGCGCCAGCAGCCAAGACACCAGGGAAGGCCCAGATACGCAGTATTTT. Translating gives CASSQDTREGPDTQYF.

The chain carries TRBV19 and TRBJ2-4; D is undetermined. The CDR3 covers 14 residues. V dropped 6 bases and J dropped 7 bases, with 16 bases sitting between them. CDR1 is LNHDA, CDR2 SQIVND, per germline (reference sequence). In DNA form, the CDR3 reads TGTGCCAGTAGCTACCCTGCAGGCTTTAACATTCAGTACTTC. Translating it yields CASSYPAGFNIQYF. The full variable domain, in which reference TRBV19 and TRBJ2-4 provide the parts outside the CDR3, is DGGITQSPKYLFRKEGQNVTLSCEQNLNHDAMYWYRQDPGQGLRLIYYSQIVNDFQKGDIAEGYSVSREKKESFPLTVTSAQKNPTAFYLCASSYPAGFNIQYFGAGTRLSVL.

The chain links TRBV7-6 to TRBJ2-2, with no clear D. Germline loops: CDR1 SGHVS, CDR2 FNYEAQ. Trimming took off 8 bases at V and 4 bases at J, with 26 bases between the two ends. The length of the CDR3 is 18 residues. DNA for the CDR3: TGTGCCAGCTGCCCCCCCGAAATATTTGAACCGGCCACCGGGGAGCTGTTTTTT. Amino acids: CASCPPEIFEPATGELFF.

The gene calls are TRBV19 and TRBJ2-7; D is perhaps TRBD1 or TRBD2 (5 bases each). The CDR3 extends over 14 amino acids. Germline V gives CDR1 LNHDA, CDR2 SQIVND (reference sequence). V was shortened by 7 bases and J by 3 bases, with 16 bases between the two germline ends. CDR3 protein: CASTPRDRDYEQYF. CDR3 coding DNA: TGTGCCAGTACTCCAAGGGACCGCGACTACGAGCAGTACTTC.

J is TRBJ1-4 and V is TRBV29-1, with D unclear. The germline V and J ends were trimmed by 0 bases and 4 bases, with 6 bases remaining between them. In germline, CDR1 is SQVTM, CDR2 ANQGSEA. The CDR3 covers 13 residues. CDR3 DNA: TGCAGCGTTGAAGAACAGAATAATGAAAAACTGTTTTTT. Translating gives CSVEEQNNEKLFF. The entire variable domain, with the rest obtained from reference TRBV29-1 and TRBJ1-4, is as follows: SAVISQKPSRDICQRGTSLTIQCQVDSQVTMMFWYRQQPGQSLTLIATANQGSEATYESGFVIDKFPISRPNLTFSTLTVSNMSPEDSSIYLCSVEEQNNEKLFFGSGTQLSVL.

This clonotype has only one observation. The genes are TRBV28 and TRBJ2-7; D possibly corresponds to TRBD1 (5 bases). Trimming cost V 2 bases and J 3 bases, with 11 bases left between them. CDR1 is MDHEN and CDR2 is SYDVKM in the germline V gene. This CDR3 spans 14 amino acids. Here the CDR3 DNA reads TGTGCCAGCAGTTTACAGGGTGGGTTCTACGAGCAGTACTTC. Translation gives CASSLQGGFYEQYF. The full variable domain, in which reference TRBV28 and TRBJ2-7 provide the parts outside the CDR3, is DVKVTQSSRYLVKRTGEKVFLECVQDMDHENMFWYRQDPGLGLRLIYFSYDVKMKEKGDIPEGYSVSREKKERFSLILESASTNQTSMYLCASSLQGGFYEQYFGPGTRLTVT.

The CDR3 sequence: CASSQWPRNTEAFF. CDR3 DNA: TGCGCCAGCAGCCAGTGGCCGAGGAACACTGAAGCTTTCTTT. This rearrangement joins TRBV4-3 to TRBJ1-1; D remains ambiguous. The germline CDR1 and CDR2 sequences are LGHNA and YSLEER. The CDR3 runs 14 residues. V dropped 3 bases and J dropped 1 base, with 9 bases sitting between them.

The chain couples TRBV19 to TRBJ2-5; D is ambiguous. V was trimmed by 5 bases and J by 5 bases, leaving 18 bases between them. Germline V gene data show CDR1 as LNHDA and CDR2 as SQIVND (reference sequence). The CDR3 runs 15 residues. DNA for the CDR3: TGTGCCAGTAGTGGACGGGCCTTAGCATTGGAGACCCAGTACTTC. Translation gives CASSGRALALETQYF.

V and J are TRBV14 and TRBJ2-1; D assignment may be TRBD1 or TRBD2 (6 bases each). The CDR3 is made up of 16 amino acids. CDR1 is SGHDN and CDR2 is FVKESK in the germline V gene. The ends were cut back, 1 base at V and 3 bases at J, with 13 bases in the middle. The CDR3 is CASSQVGGLYYNEQFF. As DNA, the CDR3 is TGTGCCAGCAGCCAAGTTGGGGGGCTGTACTACAATGAGCAGTTCTTC.

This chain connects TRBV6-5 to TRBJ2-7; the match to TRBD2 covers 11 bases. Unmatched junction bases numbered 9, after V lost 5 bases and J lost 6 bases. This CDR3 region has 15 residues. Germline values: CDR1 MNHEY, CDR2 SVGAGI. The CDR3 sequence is CASSQSSGRLIEQYF. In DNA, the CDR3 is TGTGCCAGCAGTCAATCTAGCGGGAGGCTGATCGAGCAGTACTTC.

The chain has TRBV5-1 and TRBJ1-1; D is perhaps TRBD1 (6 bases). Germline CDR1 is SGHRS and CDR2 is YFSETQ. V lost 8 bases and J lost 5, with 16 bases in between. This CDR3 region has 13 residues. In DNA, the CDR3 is TGCGCCAGACAGGACAGTCGGTGGACTGAAGCTTTCTTT. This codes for CARQDSRWTEAFF.

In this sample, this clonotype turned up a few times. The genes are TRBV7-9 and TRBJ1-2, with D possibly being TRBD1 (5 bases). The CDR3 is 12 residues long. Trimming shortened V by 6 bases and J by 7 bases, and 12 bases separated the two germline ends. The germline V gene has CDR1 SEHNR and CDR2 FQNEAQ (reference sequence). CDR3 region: CASSKGLSGYTF. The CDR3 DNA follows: TGTGCCAGCAGTAAGGGACTGTCTGGCTACACCTTC.

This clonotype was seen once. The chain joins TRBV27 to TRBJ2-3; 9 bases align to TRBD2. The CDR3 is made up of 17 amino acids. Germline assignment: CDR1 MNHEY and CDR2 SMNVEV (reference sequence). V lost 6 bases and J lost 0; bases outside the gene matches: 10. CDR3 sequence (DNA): TGTGCCAGCAGAGGTCTTCGACTAGCGGACAGCACAGATACGCAGTATTTT. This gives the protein CASRGLRLADSTDTQYF.

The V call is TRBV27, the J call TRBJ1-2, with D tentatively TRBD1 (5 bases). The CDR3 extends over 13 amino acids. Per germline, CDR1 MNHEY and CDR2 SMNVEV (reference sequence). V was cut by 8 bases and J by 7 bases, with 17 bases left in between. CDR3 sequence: CASWDGRVAGYTF. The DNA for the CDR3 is TGTGCCAGCTGGGACGGACGGGTCGCTGGCTACACCTTC.

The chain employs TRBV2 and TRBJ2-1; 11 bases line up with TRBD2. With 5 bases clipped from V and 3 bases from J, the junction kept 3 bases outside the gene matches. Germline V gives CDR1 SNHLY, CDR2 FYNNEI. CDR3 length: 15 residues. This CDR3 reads CASSLLAGDYNEQFF. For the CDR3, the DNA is TGTGCCAGCAGTTTACTAGCGGGGGACTACAATGAGCAGTTCTTC.

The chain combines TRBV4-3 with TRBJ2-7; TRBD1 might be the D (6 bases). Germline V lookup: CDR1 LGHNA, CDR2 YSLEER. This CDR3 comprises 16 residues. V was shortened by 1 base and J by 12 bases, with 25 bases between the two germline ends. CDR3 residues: CASSQVTGTSTLDRYF. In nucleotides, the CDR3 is TGCGCCAGCAGCCAAGTCACCGGGACATCCACTTTAGATCGGTACTTC.

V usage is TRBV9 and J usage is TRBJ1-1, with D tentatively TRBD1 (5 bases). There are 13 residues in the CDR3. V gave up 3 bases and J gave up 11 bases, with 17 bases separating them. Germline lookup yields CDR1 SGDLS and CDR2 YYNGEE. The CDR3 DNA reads TGTGCCAGCAGCGCAGCCCCCGCCGGGGCCGCTTTCTTT. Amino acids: CASSAAPAGAAFF. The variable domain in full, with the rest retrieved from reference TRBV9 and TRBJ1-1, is DSGVTQTPKHLITATGQRVTLRCSPRSGDLSVYWYQQSLDQGLQFLIQYYNGEERAKGNILERFSAQQFPDLHSELNLSSLELGDSALYFCASSAAPAGAAFFGQGTRLTVV.

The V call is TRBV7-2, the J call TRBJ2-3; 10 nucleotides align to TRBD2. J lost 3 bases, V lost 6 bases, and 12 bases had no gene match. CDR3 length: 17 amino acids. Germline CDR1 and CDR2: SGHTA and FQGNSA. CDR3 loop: CASRINPSGRGTDTQYF. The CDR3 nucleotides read TGTGCCAGCAGAATTAACCCTAGCGGGAGAGGGACAGATACGCAGTATTTT.

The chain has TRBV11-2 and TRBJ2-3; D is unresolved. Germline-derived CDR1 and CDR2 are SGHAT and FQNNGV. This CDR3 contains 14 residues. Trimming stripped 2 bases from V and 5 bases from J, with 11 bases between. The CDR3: CASSLTVTRDTQYF. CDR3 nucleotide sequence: TGTGCCAGCAGCTTAACCGTGACCAGAGATACGCAGTATTTT. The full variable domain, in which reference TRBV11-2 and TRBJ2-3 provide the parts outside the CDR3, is EAGVAQSPRYKIIEKRQSVAFWCNPISGHATLYWYQQILGQGPKLLIQFQNNGVVDDSQLPKDRFSAERLKGVDSTLKIQPAKLEDSAVYLCASSLTVTRDTQYFGPGTRLTVL.

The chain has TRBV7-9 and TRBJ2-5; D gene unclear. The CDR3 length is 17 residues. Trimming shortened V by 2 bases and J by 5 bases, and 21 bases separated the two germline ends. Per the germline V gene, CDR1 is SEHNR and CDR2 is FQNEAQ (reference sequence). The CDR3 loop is CASSLSPGQEEKETQYF. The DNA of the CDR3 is TGTGCCAGCAGCTTAAGTCCCGGGCAGGAAGAAAAGGAGACCCAGTACTTC.

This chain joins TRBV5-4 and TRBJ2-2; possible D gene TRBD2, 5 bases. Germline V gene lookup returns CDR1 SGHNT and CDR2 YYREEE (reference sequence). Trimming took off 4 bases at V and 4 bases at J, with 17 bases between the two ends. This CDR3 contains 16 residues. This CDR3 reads CASSPISVSGTGELFF. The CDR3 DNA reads TGTGCCAGCAGCCCGATTAGCGTCTCAGGCACCGGGGAGCTGTTTTTT. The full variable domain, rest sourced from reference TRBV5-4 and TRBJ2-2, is ETGVTQSPTHLIKTRGQQVTLRCSSQSGHNTVSWYQQALGQGPQFIFQYYREEENGRGNFPPRFSGLQFPNYSSELNVNALELDDSALYLCASSPISVSGTGELFFGEGSRLTVL.

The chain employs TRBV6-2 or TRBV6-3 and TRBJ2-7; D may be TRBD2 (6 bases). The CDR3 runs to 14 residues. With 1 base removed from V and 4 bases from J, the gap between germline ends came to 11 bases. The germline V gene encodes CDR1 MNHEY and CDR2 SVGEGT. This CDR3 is CASSYLSSGYEQYF. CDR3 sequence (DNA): TGTGCCAGCAGTTACTTGTCCAGCGGGTACGAGCAGTACTTC.

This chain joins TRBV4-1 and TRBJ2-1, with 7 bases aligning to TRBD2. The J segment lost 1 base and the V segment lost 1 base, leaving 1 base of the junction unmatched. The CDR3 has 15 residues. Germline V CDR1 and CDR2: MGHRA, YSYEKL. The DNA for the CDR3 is TGCGCCAGCAGCCAAGGGACTAGATCCTACAATGAGCAGTTCTTC. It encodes CASSQGTRSYNEQFF.